This record covers a single T cell receptor beta chain. Clones were sequenced by immunoSEQ multiplex PCR, and TCRdb holds only the in-frame ones, with some missing. In the table there are about 380,000 clones, just under 95% of which are singletons. This record belongs to a study of shared T cell receptors in the human thymus. The V gene's germline CDR1 is SGHAT and CDR2 FQDESV (reference sequence). V shed 4 bases and J 6 bases; nucleotides not matched to a gene: 10. CDR3 length: 15 residues. Specimen: thymocytes. The clonotype comes from a human donor. V is TRBV11-1 and J is TRBJ2-3; 7 bases line up with TRBD2. The CDR3 DNA is TGTGCCAGCAGCTGGGTCGAGCGGGATGCCGATACGCAGTATTTT. Translated: CASSWVERDADTQYF.